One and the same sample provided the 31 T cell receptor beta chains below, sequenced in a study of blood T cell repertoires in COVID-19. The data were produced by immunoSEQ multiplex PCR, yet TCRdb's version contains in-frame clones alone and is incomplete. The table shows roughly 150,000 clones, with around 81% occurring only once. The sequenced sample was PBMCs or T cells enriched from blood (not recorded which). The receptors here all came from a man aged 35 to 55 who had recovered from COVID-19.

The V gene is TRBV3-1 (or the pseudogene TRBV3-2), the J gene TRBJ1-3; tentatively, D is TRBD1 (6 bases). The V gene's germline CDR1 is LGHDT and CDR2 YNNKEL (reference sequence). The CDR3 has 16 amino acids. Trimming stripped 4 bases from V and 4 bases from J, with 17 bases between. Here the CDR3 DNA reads TGTGCCAGCAGCCTCTCACAGGGCGGGGGAGGAAACACCATATATTTT. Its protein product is CASSLSQGGGGNTIYF.

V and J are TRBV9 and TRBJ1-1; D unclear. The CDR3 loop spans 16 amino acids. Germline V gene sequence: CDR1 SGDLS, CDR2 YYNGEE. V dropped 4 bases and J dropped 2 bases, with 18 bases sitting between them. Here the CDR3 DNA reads TGTGCCAGCAGCACACGTACAGTGGCGCATAACACTGAAGCTTTCTTT. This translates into CASSTRTVAHNTEAFF.

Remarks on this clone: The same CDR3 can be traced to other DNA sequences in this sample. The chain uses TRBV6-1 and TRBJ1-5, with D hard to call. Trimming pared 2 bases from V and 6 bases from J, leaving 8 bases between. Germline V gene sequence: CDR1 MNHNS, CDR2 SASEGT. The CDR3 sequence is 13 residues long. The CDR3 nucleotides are TGTGCCAGCAGTGAAATTCTCGGTCAGCCCCAGCATTTT. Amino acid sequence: CASSEILGQPQHF.

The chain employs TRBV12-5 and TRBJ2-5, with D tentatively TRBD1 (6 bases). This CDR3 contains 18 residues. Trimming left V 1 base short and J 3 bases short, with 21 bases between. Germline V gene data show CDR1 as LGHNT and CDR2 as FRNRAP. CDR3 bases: TGTGCTAGTGGTTTGGCCACTCTAAGTACAGGGAGAGAAGAGACCCAGTACTTC. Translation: CASGLATLSTGREETQYF.

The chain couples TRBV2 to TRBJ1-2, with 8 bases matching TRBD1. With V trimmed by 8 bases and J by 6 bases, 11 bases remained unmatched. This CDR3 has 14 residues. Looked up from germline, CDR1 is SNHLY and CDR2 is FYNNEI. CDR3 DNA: TGTGCCAGCGCCATCCTCCCGGACAGGGATGGCTACACCTTC. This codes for CASAILPDRDGYTF.

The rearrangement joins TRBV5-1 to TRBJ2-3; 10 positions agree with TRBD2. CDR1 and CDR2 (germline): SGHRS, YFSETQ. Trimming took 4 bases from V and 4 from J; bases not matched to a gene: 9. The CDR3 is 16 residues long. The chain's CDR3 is CASSGTTSGEADTQYF. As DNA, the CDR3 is TGCGCCAGCAGCGGGACAACTAGCGGGGAAGCAGATACGCAGTATTTT.

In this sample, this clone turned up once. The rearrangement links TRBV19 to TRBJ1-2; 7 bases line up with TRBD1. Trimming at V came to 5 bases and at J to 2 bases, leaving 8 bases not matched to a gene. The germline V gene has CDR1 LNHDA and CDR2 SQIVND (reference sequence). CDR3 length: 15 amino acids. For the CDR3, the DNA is TGTGCCAGTAGTTCGACAGGGCCCAGCAACTATGGCTACACCTTC. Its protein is CASSSTGPSNYGYTF.

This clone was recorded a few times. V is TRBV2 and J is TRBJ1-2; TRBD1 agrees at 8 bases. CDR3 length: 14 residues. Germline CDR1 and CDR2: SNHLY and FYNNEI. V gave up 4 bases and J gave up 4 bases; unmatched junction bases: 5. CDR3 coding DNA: TGTGCCAGCAGTGGGGCAGGGGGCACCTATGGCTACACCTTC. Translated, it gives CASSGAGGTYGYTF. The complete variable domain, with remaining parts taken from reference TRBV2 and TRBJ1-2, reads EPEVTQTPSHQVTQMGQEVILRCVPISNHLYFYWYRQILGQKVEFLVSFYNNEISEKSEIFDDQFSVERPDGSNFTLKIRSTKLEDSAMYFCASSGAGGTYGYTFGSGTRLTVV.

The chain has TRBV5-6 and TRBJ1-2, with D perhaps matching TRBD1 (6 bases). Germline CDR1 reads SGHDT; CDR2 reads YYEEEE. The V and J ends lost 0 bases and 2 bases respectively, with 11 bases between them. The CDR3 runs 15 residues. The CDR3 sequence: CASSLEQGINYGYTF. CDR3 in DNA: TGTGCCAGCAGCTTGGAGCAGGGGATAAACTATGGCTACACCTTC.

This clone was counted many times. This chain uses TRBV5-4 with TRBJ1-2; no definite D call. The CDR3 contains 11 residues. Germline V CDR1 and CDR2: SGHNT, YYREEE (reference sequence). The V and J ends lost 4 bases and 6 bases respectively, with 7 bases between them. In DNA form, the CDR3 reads TGTGCCAGCAGCCGAACAGATGGCTACACCTTC. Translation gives CASSRTDGYTF.

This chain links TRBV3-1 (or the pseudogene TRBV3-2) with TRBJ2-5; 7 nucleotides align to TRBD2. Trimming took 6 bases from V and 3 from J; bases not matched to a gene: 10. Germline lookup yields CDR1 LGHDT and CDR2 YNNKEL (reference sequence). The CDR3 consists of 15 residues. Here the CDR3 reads CASSLPRGEKETQYF. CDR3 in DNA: TGTGCCAGCAGTCTACCCCGGGGGGAAAAAGAGACCCAGTACTTC.

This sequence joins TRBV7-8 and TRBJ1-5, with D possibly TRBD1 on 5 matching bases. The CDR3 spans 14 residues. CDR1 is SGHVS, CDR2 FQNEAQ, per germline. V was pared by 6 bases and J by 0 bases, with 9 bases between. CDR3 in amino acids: CASRPQGSNQPQHF. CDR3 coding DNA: TGTGCCAGCAGGCCGCAGGGTAGCAATCAGCCCCAGCATTTT.

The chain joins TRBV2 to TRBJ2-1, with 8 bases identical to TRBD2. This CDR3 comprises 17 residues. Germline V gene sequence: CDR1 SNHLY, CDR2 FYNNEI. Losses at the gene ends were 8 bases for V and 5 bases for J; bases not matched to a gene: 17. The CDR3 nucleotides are TGTGCCAGCCTCGACGACTTAGCGGGGAGGCACCACAATGAGCAGTTCTTC. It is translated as CASLDDLAGRHHNEQFF.

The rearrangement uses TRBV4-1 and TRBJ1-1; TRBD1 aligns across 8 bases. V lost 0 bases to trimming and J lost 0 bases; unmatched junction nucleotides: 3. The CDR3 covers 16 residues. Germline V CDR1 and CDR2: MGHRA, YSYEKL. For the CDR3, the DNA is TGCGCCAGCAGCCAAGATCAGGGGGCTGTGAACACTGAAGCTTTCTTT. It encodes CASSQDQGAVNTEAFF.

The CDR3, as DNA: TGCAGCGGGCGGGGACAGGGGGCAAGGGAGCAGTACTTC. Translating gives CSGRGQGAREQYF. The chain has TRBV29-1 and TRBJ2-7, with 12 bases aligning to TRBD1. The CDR3 is made up of 13 amino acids. V was pared by 7 bases and J by 7 bases, with 8 bases of the junction left unmatched. From germline, CDR1 is SQVTM and CDR2 ANQGSEA.

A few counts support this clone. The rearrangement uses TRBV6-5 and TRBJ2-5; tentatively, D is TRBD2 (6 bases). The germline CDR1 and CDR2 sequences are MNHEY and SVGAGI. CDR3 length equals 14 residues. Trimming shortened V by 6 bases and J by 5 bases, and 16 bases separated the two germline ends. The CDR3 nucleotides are TGTGCCAGCAGCCACCCTAGCGCCTCCGAGACCCAGTACTTC. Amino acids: CASSHPSASETQYF.

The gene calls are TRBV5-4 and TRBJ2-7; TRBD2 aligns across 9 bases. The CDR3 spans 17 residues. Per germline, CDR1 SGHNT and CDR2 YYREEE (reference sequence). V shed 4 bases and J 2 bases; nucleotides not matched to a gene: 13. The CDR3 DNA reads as TGTGCCAGCAGCCGTTCGGCGGGGGGGCCTAGGCCCTACGAGCAGTACTTC. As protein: CASSRSAGGPRPYEQYF.

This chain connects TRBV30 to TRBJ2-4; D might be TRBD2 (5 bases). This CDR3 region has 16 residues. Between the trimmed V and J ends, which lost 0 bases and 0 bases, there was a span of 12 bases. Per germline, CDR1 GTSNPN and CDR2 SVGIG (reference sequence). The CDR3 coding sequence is TGTGCCTGGAGTGTGGGAGCGGACCGAGCCAAAAACATTCAGTACTTC. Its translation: CAWSVGADRAKNIQYF.

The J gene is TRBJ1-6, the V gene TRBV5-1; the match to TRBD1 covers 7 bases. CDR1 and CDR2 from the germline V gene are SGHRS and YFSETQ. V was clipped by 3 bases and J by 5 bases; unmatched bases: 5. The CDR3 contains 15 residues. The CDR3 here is CASSSGQLDNSPLHF. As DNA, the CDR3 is TGCGCCAGCAGCTCGGGACAGCTAGATAATTCACCCCTCCACTTT. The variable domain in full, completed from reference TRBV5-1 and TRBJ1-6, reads KAGVTQTPRYLIKTRGQQVTLSCSPISGHRSVSWYQQTPGQGLQFLFEYFSETQRNKGNFPGRFSGRQFSNSRSEMNVSTLELGDSALYLCASSSGQLDNSPLHFGNGTRLTVT.

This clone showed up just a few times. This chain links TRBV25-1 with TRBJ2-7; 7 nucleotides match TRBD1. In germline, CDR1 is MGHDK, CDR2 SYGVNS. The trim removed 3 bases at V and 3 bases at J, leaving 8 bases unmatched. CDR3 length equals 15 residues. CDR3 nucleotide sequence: TGTGCCAGCAGTGATTCCGAGGGGGCCGGCTACGAGCAGTACGTC. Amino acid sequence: CASSDSEGAGYEQYV.

This CDR3 is CASSSYSGGTDTQYF. The CDR3 coding sequence is TGTGCCAGCAGCTCATATAGCGGGGGCACAGATACGCAGTATTTT. V gene TRBV11-2 combines with J gene TRBJ2-3; 8 bases are a match to TRBD2. Unmatched junction bases numbered 4, after V lost 4 bases and J lost 1 base. The CDR3 is made up of 15 amino acids. Per the germline V gene, CDR1 is SGHAT and CDR2 is FQNNGV. Full variable domain (outside the CDR3, taken from reference TRBV11-2 and TRBJ2-3): EAGVAQSPRYKIIEKRQSVAFWCNPISGHATLYWYQQILGQGPKLLIQFQNNGVVDDSQLPKDRFSAERLKGVDSTLKIQPAKLEDSAVYLCASSSYSGGTDTQYFGPGTRLTVL.

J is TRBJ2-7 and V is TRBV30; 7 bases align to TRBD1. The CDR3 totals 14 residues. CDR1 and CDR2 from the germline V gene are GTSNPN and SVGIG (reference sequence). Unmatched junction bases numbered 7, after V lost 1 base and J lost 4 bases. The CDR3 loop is CAWSGAQGLYEQYF. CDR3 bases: TGTGCCTGGAGTGGTGCACAGGGGCTATACGAGCAGTACTTC.

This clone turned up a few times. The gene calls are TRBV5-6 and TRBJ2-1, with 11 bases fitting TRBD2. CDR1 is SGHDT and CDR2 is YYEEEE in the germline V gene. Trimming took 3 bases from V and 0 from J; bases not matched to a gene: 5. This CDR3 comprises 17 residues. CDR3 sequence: CASSSLAGGPSYNEQFF. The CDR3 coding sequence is TGTGCCAGCAGCTCTCTAGCGGGGGGCCCCTCCTACAATGAGCAGTTCTTC.

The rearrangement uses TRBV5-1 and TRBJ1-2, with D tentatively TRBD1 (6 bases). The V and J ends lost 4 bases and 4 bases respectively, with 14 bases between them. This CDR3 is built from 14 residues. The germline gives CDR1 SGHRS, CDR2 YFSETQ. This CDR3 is CASSPSTGTYGYTF. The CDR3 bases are TGCGCCAGCAGCCCCTCTACAGGGACCTATGGCTACACCTTC.

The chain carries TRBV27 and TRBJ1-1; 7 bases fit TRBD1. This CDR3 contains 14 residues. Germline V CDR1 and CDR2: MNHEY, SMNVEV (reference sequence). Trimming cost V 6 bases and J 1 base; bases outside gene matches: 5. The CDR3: CASRTGLSNTEAFF. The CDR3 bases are TGTGCCAGCAGGACAGGGCTCTCGAACACTGAAGCTTTCTTT.

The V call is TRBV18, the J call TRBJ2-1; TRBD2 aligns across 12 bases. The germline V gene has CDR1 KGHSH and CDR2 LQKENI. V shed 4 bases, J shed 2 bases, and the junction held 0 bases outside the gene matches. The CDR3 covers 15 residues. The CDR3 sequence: CASSRLAGAYNEQFF. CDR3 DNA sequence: TGTGCCAGCTCACGACTAGCGGGGGCCTACAATGAGCAGTTCTTC.

The DNA for the CDR3 is TGTGCCAGTAGTATAGACTGGCAGGGCGGCGGGGGTGCGGCCGGGGAGCTGTTTTTT. Its translation: CASSIDWQGGGGAAGELFF. J is TRBJ2-2 and V is TRBV19, with 7 bases aligning to TRBD2. The V segment lost 0 bases and the J segment 6 bases; nucleotides outside the gene matches: 16. The CDR3 is made up of 19 amino acids. Germline CDR1 reads LNHDA; CDR2 reads SQIVND (reference sequence).

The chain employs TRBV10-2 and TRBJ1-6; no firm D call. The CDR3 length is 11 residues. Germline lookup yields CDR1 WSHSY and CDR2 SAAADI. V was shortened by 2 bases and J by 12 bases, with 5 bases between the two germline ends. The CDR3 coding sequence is TGCGCCAGCAGTGAGGGTAGACCCCTCCACTTT. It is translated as CASSEGRPLHF.

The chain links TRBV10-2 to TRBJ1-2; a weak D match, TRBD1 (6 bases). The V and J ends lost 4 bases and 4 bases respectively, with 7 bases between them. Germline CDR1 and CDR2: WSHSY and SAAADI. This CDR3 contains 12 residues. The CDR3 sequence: CASSGGPYGYTF. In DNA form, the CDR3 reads TGCGCCAGCAGTGGGGGGCCCTATGGCTACACCTTC.

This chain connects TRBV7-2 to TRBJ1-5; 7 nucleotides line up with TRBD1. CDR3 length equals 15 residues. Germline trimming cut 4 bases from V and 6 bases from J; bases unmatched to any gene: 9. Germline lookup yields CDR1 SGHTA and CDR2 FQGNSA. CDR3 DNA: TGTGCCAGCAGCTCTAACAGGGGTTACCGTCAGCCCCAGCATTTT. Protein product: CASSSNRGYRQPQHF.

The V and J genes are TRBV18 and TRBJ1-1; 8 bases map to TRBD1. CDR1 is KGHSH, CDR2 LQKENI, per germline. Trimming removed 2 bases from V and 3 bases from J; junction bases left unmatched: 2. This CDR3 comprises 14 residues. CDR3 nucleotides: TGTGCCAGCTCACCAGACAGGGGACACACTGAAGCTTTCTTT. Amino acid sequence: CASSPDRGHTEAFF.